This TCR beta chain appears in the sequencing data of a study of T-cell reconstitution after alpha-beta-depleted transplantation in children. The sample holds a few counts of this clonotype. Unique molecular identifiers were incorporated into the prepared TCRbeta library. In TCRdb, the PCR reads were re-called with MiXCR into one record per CDR3 protein. In the table there are about 870,000 distinct CDR3 sequences, less than 20% of which are singletons. Germline CDR1 reads LGHDT; CDR2 reads YNNKEL (reference sequence). The V gene lost 0 bases and the J gene lost 5 bases, with 14 bases spanning the gap. CDR3 length: 16 amino acids.

This TCR derives from a male patient aged 5 to 17 who had a stem cell transplant for acute lymphoblastic leukemia, so the T cells may come from the graft donor. The gene calls are TRBV3-1 and TRBJ2-1, with D possibly matching TRBD2 (5 bases). The specimen was PBMCs, mostly from graft donor cells, collected 360 days after TCRalphabeta/CD19-depleted stem cell transplant. CDR3 sequence reads: CASSQDLARTHNEQFF. The DNA for the CDR3 is TGTGCCAGCAGCCAAGATCTAGCCCGGACTCACAATGAGCAGTTCTTC.